Sequencing of this T cell receptor (beta chain) was carried out in a study of T cell repertoires in cytomegalovirus infection. Background on the study: Recently identified HLA-C-restricted CMV epitopes were among the peptides used. Matching HLA type and CMV infection were both indicated by public TCR beta signatures.

Notes on this clonotype: What it binds is unknown.

TCRdb fed the reads into MiXCR, producing one record per CDR3 protein. This table holds about 890,000 distinct CDR3 sequences, 31% found once. Study-wide points: CMV carriers having the relevant HLA were flagged by cumulative public TCR beta family frequency.

The input for sequencing was cultured CD8+ T cells from PBMCs, taken from culture after CMV antigen stimulation. The sequence derives from a human donor in good health (CMV status not recorded). Some clones in this sample may be carry-over from other donors' samples.

The CDR3 region has the DNA TGTGCCAGCAGTTTGTACAGGCGTAGGGAAGAGACCCAGTACTTC. Encoded protein: CASSLYRRREETQYF. The chain combines TRBV28 with TRBJ2-5; possible D gene TRBD1, 5 bases. Between the trimmed V and J ends, which lost 3 bases and 3 bases, there was a span of 14 bases. The CDR3 extends over 15 amino acids. Germline V gives CDR1 MDHEN, CDR2 SYDVKM.